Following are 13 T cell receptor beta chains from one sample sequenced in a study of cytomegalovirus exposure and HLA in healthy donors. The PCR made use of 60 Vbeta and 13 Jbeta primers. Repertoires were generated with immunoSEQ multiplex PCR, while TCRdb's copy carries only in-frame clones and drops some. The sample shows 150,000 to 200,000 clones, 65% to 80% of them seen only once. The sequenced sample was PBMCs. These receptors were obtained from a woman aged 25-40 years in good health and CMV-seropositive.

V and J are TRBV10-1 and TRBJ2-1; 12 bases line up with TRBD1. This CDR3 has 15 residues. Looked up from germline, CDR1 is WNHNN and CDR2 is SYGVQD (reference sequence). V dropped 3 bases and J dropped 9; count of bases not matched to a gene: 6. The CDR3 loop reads CASSEKGTGGGEQFF. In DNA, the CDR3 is TGCGCCAGCAGTGAAAAGGGGACAGGGGGCGGTGAGCAGTTCTTC.

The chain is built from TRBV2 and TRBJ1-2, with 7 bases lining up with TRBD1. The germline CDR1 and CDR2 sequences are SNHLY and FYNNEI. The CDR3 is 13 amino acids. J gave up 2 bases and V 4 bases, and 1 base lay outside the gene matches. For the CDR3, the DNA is TGTGCCAGCAGTGTCAGGGGGAACTATGGCTACACCTTC. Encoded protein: CASSVRGNYGYTF.

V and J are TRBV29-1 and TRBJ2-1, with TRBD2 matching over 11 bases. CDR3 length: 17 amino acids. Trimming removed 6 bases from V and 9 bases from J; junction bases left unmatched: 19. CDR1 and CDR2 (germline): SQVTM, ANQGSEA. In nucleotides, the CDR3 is TGCAGCGTCCTCATCCCTTTACTAGCGGGGGCCCAAAGTGAGCAGTTCTTC. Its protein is CSVLIPLLAGAQSEQFF.

CDR3 sequence (DNA): TGCGCCAGCAGCCAAGACCCGGCAGGGAGGGGGAATTCTGGGGCCAACGTCCTGACTTTC. Its protein product is CASSQDPAGRGNSGANVLTF. The chain carries TRBV4-3 and TRBJ2-6, with D perhaps TRBD2 (7 bases). V lost 0 bases, J lost 1 base, and 19 bases lay in between. CDR1 is LGHNA and CDR2 is YSLEER in the germline V gene. This CDR3 has 20 amino acids.

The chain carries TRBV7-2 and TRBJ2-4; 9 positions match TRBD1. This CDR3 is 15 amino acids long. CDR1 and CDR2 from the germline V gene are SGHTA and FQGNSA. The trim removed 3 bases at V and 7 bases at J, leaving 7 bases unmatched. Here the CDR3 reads CASSLSRDRANIQYF. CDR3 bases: TGTGCCAGCAGCTTGTCCCGGGACAGGGCGAACATTCAGTACTTC.

CDR3 sequence (DNA): TGTGCTAGTGGTCCACCCCACCGGGGAGACAATGAAAAACTGTTTTTT. Protein: CASGPPHRGDNEKLFF. The gene calls are TRBV12-5 and TRBJ1-4; no firm D call. The germline CDR1 and CDR2 sequences are LGHNT and FRNRAP. The CDR3 has 16 amino acids. Trimming cost V 5 bases and J 5 bases, with 18 bases left between them.

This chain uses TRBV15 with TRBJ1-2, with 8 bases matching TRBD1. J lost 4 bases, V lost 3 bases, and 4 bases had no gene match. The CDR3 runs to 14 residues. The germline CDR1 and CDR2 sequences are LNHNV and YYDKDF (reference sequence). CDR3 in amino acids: CATSSGTGLYGYTF. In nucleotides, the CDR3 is TGTGCCACCAGCAGTGGGACAGGACTCTATGGCTACACCTTC.

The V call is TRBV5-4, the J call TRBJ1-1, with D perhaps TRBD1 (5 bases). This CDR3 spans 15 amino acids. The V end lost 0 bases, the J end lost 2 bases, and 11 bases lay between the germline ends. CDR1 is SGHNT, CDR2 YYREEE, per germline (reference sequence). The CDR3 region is CASSLVLGPNTEAFF. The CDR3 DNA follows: TGTGCCAGCAGCTTGGTACTGGGGCCCAACACTGAAGCTTTCTTT.

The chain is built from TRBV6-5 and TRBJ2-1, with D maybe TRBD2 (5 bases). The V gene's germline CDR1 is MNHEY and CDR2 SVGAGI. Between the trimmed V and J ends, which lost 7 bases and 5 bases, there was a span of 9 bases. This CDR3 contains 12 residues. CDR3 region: CASKRVNNEQFF. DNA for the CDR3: TGTGCCAGCAAGAGGGTCAACAATGAGCAGTTCTTC.

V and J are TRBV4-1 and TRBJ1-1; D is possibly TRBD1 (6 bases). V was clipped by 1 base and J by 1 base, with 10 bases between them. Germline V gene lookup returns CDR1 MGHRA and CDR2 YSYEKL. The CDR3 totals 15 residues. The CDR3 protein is CASSQGQGRNTEAFF. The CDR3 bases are TGCGCCAGCAGCCAAGGGCAGGGGCGGAACACTGAAGCTTTCTTT.

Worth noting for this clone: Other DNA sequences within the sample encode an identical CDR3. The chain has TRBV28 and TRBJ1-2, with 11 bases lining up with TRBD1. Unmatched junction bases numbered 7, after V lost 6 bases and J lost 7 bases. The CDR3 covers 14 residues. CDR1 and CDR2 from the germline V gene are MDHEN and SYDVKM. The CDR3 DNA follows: TGTGCCAGCAGCTTGGGGACAGGGGGTACTGGCTACACCTTC. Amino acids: CASSLGTGGTGYTF.

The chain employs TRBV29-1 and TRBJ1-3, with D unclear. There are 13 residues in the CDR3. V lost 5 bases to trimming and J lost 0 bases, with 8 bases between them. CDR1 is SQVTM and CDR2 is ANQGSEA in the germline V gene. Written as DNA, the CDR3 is TGCAGCGTTCAACTTAGCTCTGGAAACACCATATATTTT. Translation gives CSVQLSSGNTIYF.

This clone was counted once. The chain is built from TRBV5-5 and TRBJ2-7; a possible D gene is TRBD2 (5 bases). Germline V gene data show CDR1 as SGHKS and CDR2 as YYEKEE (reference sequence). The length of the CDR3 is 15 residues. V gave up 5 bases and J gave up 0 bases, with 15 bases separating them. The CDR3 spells CASRSLSGSSYEQYF. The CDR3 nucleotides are TGTGCCAGCAGATCGTTAAGCGGCTCCTCCTACGAGCAGTACTTC.